The 7 T cell receptor beta chains below come from one sample, sequenced in a study of cytomegalovirus exposure and HLA in healthy donors. Primers included in the PCR were 60 Vbeta and 13 Jbeta primers. Clones were sequenced by immunoSEQ multiplex PCR, and TCRdb holds only the in-frame ones, with some missing. The sample has about 41,000 clones; over 70% are singletons. Material: PBMCs. These receptors were collected from a man aged 50 to 59 in good health and CMV-seronegative.

In the case of this clone: The germline gene is not matched at one end of the junction; a read error may be the cause. The DNA of the CDR3 is TGTTCCAGCAGCCCTCAGCGGGGGGGCCGGACAGATACGCAGTATTTT. As protein: CSSSPQRGGRTDTQYF. The chain uses TRBV7-9 and TRBJ2-3; 10 bases align to TRBD2. CDR3 size: 16 residues. Per germline, CDR1 SEHNR and CDR2 FQNEAQ (reference sequence).

Points on this clone: The junction and the germline gene differ at one end; a read error may be behind it. The chain uses TRBV7-9 and TRBJ1-3; D gene uncertain. This CDR3 contains 17 residues. From germline, CDR1 is SEHNR and CDR2 FQNEAQ (reference sequence). The CDR3 loop is CSSSSMRRGSSGNTIYF. CDR3 DNA sequence: TGTTCCAGCAGCTCTATGCGTCGAGGGAGCTCTGGAAACACCATATATTTT.

This chain joins TRBV27 and TRBJ1-2; 12 bases are a match to TRBD1. The CDR3 contains 15 residues. The germline gives CDR1 MNHEY, CDR2 SMNVEV (reference sequence). V shed 4 bases, J shed 6 bases, and the junction held 6 bases outside the gene matches. The CDR3 here is CASSSPGQGAHGYTF. CDR3 coding DNA: TGTGCCAGCAGTTCGCCGGGACAGGGGGCTCATGGCTACACCTTC.

The rearrangement links TRBV18 to TRBJ2-5, with unresolved D. This CDR3 contains 14 residues. CDR1 and CDR2 (germline): KGHSH, LQKENI. Trimming shortened V by 3 bases and J by 4 bases, and 12 bases separated the two germline ends. CDR3: CASSPLSRSETQYF. In DNA, the CDR3 is TGTGCCAGCTCACCCCTCAGTCGCTCAGAGACCCAGTACTTC.

J is TRBJ1-5 and V is TRBV19; 7 bases line up with TRBD1. CDR3 length: 17 residues. In germline, CDR1 is LNHDA, CDR2 SQIVND (reference sequence). The J segment lost 5 bases and the V segment lost 1 base, leaving 11 bases of the junction unmatched. The DNA of the CDR3 is TGTGCCAGTAGTATAGTTTCCGGGACAGCAAAGTATCAGCCCCAGCATTTT. This gives the protein CASSIVSGTAKYQPQHF.

The rearrangement joins TRBV7-6 to TRBJ1-4, with TRBD1 matching over 7 bases. Germline V gene sequence: CDR1 SGHVS, CDR2 FNYEAQ. Trimming took 7 bases from V and 5 from J; bases not matched to a gene: 10. This CDR3 spans 15 amino acids. This CDR3 is CASTPLTGPNEKLFF. The CDR3 region has the DNA TGTGCCAGCACCCCCTTGACAGGGCCAAATGAAAAACTGTTTTTT.

This chain links TRBV7-2 with TRBJ1-1; D gene uncertain. V was trimmed by 1 base and J by 7 bases, leaving 13 bases between them. Germline V gene sequence: CDR1 SGHTA, CDR2 FQGNSA. The CDR3 has 14 residues. The CDR3 loop reads CASSLGVVSGEAFF. As DNA, the CDR3 is TGTGCCAGCAGCTTAGGTGTAGTATCGGGTGAAGCTTTCTTT.